In its sample, the clone carrying this T cell receptor (beta chain) was seen once. V dropped 1 base and J dropped 7; count of bases not matched to a gene: 6. The CDR3 covers 14 residues. CDR1 is LGHDT and CDR2 is YNNKEL in the germline V gene (reference sequence). These data belong to a study of blood T cell repertoires in COVID-19. Study background: The study drew acute and convalescent COVID-19 samples from the United States, Italy and Spain. PBMCs, B-cell-depleted T cells, or T cells provided the cDNA or gDNA that made up the material.

In the authors' workflow: Reference gene primer amplification gave nucleated cell count estimates. Assay used: immunoSEQ multiplex PCR; TCRdb lists only in-frame clones, some missing. The D gene and trimming were derived from the DNA, and the V and J assignments and clone size from that table. The sample lists about 300,000 clones, around nine tenths occurring once. V and J are TRBV3-1 (or the pseudogene TRBV3-2) and TRBJ1-2; the match to TRBD1 covers 7 bases. Sequences were obtained from peripheral blood. The TCR sequence derives from a woman in her 30s with COVID-19, enrolled during active disease. Written as DNA, the CDR3 is TGTGCCAGCAGCCAAGTCGACAGGGTGGGTGGCTACACCTTC. Amino acids: CASSQVDRVGGYTF.